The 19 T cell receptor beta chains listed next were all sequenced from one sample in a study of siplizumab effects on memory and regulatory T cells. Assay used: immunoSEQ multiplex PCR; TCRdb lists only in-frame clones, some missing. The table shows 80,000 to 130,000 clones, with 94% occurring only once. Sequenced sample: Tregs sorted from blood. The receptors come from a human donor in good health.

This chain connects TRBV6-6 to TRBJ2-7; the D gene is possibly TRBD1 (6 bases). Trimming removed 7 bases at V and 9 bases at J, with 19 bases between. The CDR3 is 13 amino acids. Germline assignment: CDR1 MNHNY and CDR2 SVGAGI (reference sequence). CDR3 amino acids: CASNPQGTTRQYF. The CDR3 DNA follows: TGTGCCAGCAATCCACAGGGTACAACGAGGCAGTACTTC.

The CDR3 sequence: CATLGLAGFTDTQYF. The CDR3 region has the DNA TGTGCCACCCTAGGCCTAGCGGGGTTCACAGATACGCAGTATTTT. The chain joins TRBV6-5 to TRBJ2-3; 9 nucleotides line up with TRBD2. CDR1 and CDR2 (germline): MNHEY, SVGAGI. The CDR3 loop spans 15 amino acids. V lost 10 bases and J lost 2; bases outside the gene matches: 10.

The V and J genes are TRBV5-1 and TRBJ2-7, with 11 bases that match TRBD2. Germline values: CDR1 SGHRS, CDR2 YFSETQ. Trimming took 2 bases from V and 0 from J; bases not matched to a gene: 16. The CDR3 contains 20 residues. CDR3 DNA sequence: TGCGCCAGCAGCTTCCGCCCGGTAGGGCTAGCGGGAGGAAGCTCCTACGAGCAGTACTTC. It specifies CASSFRPVGLAGGSSYEQYF.

Written as DNA, the CDR3 is TGTGCCAGTTATAACGCGGCAGCCAAAGCTAACTATGGCTACACCTTC. Protein sequence: CASYNAAAKANYGYTF. J is TRBJ1-2 and V is TRBV19, with D hard to call. CDR3 size: 16 residues. V was trimmed by 8 bases and J by 0 bases, leaving 19 bases between them. CDR1 is LNHDA, CDR2 SQIVND, per germline (reference sequence).

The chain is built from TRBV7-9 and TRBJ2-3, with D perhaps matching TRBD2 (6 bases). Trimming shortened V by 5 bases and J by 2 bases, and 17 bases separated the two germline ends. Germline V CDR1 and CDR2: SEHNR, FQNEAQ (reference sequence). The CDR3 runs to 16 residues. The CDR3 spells CASSILASDNTDTQYF. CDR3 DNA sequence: TGTGCCAGCAGCATTCTGGCTAGCGACAACACAGATACGCAGTATTTT.

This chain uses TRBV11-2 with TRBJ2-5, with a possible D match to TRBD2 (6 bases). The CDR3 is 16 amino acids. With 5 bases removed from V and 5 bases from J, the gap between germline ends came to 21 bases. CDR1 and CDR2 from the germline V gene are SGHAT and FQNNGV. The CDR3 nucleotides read TGTGCCAGCAGCCTTAGGGGCGCGGGACGTTCGGAGACCCAGTACTTC. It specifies CASSLRGAGRSETQYF.

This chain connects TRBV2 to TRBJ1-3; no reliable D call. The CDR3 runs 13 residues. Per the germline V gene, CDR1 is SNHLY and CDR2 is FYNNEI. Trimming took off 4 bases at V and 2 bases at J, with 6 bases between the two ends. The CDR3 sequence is CASSVLTGNTIYF. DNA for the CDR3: TGTGCCAGCAGTGTCCTTACTGGAAACACCATATATTTT. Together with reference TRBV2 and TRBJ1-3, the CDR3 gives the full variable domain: EPEVTQTPSHQVTQMGQEVILRCVPISNHLYFYWYRQILGQKVEFLVSFYNNEISEKSEIFDDQFSVERPDGSNFTLKIRSTKLEDSAMYFCASSVLTGNTIYFGEGSWLTVV.

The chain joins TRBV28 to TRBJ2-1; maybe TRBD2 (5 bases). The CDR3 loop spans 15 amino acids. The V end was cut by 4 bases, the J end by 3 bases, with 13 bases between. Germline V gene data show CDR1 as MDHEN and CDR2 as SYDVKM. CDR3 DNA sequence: TGTGCCAGCAGTTCTAATTCGGGGTTCTACAATGAGCAGTTCTTC. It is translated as CASSSNSGFYNEQFF.

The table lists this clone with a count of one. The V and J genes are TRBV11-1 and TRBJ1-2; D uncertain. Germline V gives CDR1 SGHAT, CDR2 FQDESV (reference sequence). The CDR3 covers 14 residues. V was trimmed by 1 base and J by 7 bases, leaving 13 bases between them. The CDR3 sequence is CASSLVRPRSGYTF. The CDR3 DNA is TGTGCCAGCAGCTTAGTGAGGCCCAGGAGTGGCTACACCTTC. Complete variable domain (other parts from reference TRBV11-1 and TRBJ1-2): EAEVAQSPRYKITEKSQAVAFWCDPISGHATLYWYRQILGQGPELLVQFQDESVVDDSQLPKDRFSAERLKGVDSTLKIQPAELGDSAMYLCASSLVRPRSGYTFGSGTRLTVV.

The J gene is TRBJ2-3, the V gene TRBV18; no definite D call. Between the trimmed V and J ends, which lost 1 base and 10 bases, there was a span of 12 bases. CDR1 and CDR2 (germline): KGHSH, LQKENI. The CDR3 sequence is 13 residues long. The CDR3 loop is CASSPLDLRPQYF. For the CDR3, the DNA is TGTGCCAGCTCACCACTGGATCTTCGCCCGCAGTATTTT.

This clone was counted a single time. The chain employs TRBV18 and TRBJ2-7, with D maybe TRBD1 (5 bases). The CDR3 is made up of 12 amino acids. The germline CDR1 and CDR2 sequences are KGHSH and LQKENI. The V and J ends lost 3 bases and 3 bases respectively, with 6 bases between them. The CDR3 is CASSPTVYEQYF. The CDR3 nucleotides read TGTGCCAGCTCACCGACAGTCTACGAGCAGTACTTC.

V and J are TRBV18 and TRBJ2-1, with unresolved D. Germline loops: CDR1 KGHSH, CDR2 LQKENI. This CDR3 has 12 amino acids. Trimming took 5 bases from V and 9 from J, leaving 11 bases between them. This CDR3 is CASSFSAREQFF. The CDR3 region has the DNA TGTGCCAGCTCATTTTCGGCGCGTGAGCAGTTCTTC.

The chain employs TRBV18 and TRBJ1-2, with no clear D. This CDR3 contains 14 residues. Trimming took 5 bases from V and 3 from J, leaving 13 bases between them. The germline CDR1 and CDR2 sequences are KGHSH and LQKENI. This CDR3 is CASSVRTTDYGYTF. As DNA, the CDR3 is TGTGCCAGCTCAGTTAGGACCACAGACTATGGCTACACCTTC. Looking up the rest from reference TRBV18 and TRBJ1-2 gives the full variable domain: NAGVMQNPRHLVRRRGQEARLRCSPMKGHSHVYWYRQLPEEGLKFMVYLQKENIIDESGMPKERFSAEFPKEGPSILRIQQVVRGDSAAYFCASSVRTTDYGYTFGSGTRLTVV.

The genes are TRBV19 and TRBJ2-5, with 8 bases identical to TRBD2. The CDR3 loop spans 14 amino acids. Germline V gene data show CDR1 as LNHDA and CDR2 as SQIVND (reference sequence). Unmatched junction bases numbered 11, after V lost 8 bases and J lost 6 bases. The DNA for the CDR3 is TGTGCCAGTGGGATAAGCGGGAGAGATAAGACCCAGTACTTC. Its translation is CASGISGRDKTQYF.

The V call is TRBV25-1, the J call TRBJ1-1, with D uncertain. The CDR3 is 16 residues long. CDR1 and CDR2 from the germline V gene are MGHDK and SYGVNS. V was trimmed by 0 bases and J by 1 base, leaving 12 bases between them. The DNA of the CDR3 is TGTGCCAGCAGTGAATATTCAGCAGGCAGGAACACTGAAGCTTTCTTT. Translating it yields CASSEYSAGRNTEAFF.

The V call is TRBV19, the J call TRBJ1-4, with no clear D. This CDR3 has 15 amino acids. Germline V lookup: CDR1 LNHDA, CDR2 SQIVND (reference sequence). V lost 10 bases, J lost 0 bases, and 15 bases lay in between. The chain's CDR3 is CATTPSSTTNEKLFF. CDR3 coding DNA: TGTGCCACCACCCCGTCTAGCACAACTAATGAAAAACTGTTTTTT.

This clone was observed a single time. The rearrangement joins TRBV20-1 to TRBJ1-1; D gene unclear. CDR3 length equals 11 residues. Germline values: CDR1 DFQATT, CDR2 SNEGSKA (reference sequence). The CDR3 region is CGPTLNTEAFF. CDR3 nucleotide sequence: TGCGGCCCCACTTTGAACACTGAAGCTTTCTTT.

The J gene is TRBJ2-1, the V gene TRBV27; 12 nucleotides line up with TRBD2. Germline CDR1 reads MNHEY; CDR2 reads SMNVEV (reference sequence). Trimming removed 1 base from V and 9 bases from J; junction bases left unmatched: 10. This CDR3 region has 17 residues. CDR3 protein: CASSLLGLAGGWSEQFF. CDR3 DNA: TGTGCCAGCAGTTTATTGGGGCTAGCGGGAGGGTGGAGTGAGCAGTTCTTC.

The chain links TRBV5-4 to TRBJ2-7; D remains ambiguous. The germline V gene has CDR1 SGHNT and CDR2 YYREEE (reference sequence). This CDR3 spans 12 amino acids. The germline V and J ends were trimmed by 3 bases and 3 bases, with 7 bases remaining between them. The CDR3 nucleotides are TGTGCCAGCAGCTGGGTAGACTACGAGCAGTACTTC. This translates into CASSWVDYEQYF.